This T cell receptor (beta chain) was identified during a study of early T cells in non-severe SARS-CoV-2 infection. Study in general: Chains from this unsorted whole-blood bulk RNA could not be paired. General study points: Clonotype matching in VDJdb favored anti-spike CD8 responses and did not capture private and CD4 specificities.

The CDR3 runs 17 residues. Germline CDR1 is SGHRS and CDR2 is YFSETQ. V was pared by 3 bases and J by 4 bases, with 20 bases between. Researchers attached unique molecular identifiers to individual cDNA molecules. TCRdb ran MiXCR on the 5' RACE reads and lists one entry per CDR3 protein. Altogether 70,000 to 75,000 distinct CDR3 sequences are present, around 13% being singletons, with the ten largest covering about 14%. The sample holds many counts of this clonotype. Its target is not known. The rearrangement joins TRBV5-1 to TRBJ2-1, with D perhaps matching TRBD2 (7 bases). The receptor's source is an adult who was a healthcare worker with PCR-confirmed SARS-CoV-2 infection or an uninfected control (not recorded which). The sequenced material came from whole blood. DNA for the CDR3: TGCGCCAGCAGCTCGCTCCTTAACGGGGGGCCTTACAATGAGCAGTTCTTC. Its protein product is CASSSLLNGGPYNEQFF.